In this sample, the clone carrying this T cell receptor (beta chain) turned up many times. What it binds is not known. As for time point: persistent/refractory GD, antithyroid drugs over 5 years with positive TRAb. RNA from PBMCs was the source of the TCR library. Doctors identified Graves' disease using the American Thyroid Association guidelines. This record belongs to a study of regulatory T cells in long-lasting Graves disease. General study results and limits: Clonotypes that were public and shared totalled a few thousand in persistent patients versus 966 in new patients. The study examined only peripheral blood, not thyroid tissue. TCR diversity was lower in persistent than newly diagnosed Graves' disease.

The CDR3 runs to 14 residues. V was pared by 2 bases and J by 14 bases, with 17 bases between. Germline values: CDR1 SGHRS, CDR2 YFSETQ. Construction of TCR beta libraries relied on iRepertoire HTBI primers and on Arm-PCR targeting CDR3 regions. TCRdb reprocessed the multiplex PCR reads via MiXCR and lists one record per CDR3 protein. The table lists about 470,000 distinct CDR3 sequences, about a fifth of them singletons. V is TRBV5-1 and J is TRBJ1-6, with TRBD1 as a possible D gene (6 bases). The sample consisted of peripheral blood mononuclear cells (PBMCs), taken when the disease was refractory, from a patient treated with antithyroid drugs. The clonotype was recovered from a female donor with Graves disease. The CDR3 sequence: CASSLTGSGSALHF. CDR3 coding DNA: TGCGCCAGCAGCTTAACAGGGTCGGGGAGTGCCCTCCACTTT.